The table lists the clone carrying this T cell receptor beta chain with a few counts. What it recognizes is unknown. The sample comes from a study of blood T cells in healthy people across ages. Notes on the study in general: More naive CD4+ cells and higher diversity were found in long-lived than in aged donors. Across samples, TCR beta diversity tracked strongly with naive T cell percentage. There was no known CMV status for donors, so expanded clonotype changes were possibly confounded.

Germline V gene data show CDR1 as SQVTM and CDR2 as ANQGSEA. This CDR3 contains 13 residues. Trimming removed 6 bases from V and 4 bases from J, with 14 bases in between. A J-beta primer mix and a sample-barcoded 5' primer were used in a second PCR of about 7 to 12 cycles. Each cDNA molecule carried a tag from a template-switch adaptor that contained 12 random nucleotides. TCRdb itself ran the 5' RACE reads through MiXCR, one entry per CDR3 protein. The sample records about 1 million distinct CDR3 sequences, 40% to 50% being singletons. This sequence joins TRBV29-1 and TRBJ2-3; D is uncertain. The source of this sequence is a woman aged 60 to 75 in good health. The sequencing sample was made of blood. The DNA of the CDR3 is TGCAGCGTCGGTTCGAAGGTGGCAGATACGCAGTATTTT. Its protein product is CSVGSKVADTQYF.